This record concerns one T cell receptor (beta chain) sequence. Its antigen is undetermined. There are 15 residues in the CDR3. With V trimmed by 2 bases and J by 5 bases, 2 bases remained unmatched. TCRdb itself ran the 5' RACE reads through MiXCR, one entry per CDR3 protein. In the table there are over 100,000 distinct CDR3 sequences, approximately 8.4% of which are singletons. This entry is derived from a study of T cells after yellow fever vaccination. Study-level information: Researchers used SMART-Seq v4 Ultra Low Input to prepare fractions that had low cell numbers. The study, taken as a whole, reports: Subsequent booster samples again held most clones from primary vaccination (under 98% CD4, roughly 90% CD8). Weaker, the secondary response had a peak occurring faster, on day 5 versus 15.

Source: CD8+ T cells sorted from PBMCs, taken 45 days after the yellow fever booster vaccination. The chain couples TRBV12-3 or TRBV12-4 to TRBJ2-3; 12 bases map to TRBD2. The sequence came from a man aged 25 to 45 who received the YFV17D yellow fever vaccine. The CDR3 protein is CASSLSSGREDTQYF. The CDR3 DNA reads TGTGCCAGCAGTTTATCTAGCGGGAGGGAAGATACGCAGTATTTT.